The TCR beta chain under discussion was sequenced for a study of technical replicates of blood from a few donors. Sequenced by immunoSEQ multiplex PCR; TCRdb stores in-frame clones only, minus some. Seen here are under 80,000 clones, roughly 86% observed once, and the top ten hold approximately 4.8%. The CDR3 contains 16 residues. The germline V gene has CDR1 SEHNR and CDR2 FQNEAQ (reference sequence). Trimming shortened V by 0 bases and J by 0 bases, and 9 bases separated the two germline ends. The receptor's source is a human donor in good health. Some clones in this sample may be carry-over from other donors' samples. This chain uses TRBV7-9 with TRBJ1-3; D is unclear. The sample taken for sequencing was PBMCs. This CDR3 reads CASSLATGDSGNTIYF. CDR3 nucleotide sequence: TGTGCCAGCAGCTTAGCGACGGGAGACTCTGGAAACACCATATATTTT.